Listed here are 16 T cell receptor beta chains from one sample, sequenced in a study of blood T cells in healthy people across ages (dated by TCRdb to between 2015 and 2016). Libraries came from 5' RACE. The second PCR ran for roughly 6 to 11 cycles and used a J-beta primer mix along with a sample-barcoded 5' primer. TCRdb reprocessed the public reads (quality trimming at Q25 with fastp, clone calling with MiXCR) and kept in-frame beta chains. Every CDR3 protein is listed once, alongside the most common genes and DNA of its rows. Recorded for this sample are roughly 1.9 million distinct CDR3 sequences; more than 35% of them occurred a single time. The ten most abundant clones make up 23% of the sample. The source material was blood. Every receptor here comes from a human donor in good health.

For the CDR3, the DNA is TGTGCCAGCGCCGCCGGGCAGGGGGCATGGGAGACCCAGTACTTC. It encodes CASAAGQGAWETQYF. The chain couples TRBV7-8 to TRBJ2-5; TRBD1 aligns across 8 bases. CDR3 length: 15 residues. Trimming at V came to 8 bases and at J to 5 bases, leaving 13 bases not matched to a gene. Germline V CDR1 and CDR2: SGHVS, FQNEAQ.

This clonotype was seen only a few times. The J gene is TRBJ1-6, the V gene TRBV4-1; 7 nucleotides line up with TRBD1. CDR1 and CDR2 (germline): MGHRA, YSYEKL. The CDR3 sequence is 15 residues long. With V trimmed by 3 bases and J by 5 bases, 4 bases remained unmatched. For the CDR3, the DNA is TGCGCCAGCAGCCATGGTCAGGGGGATAATTCACCCCTCCACTTT. Translation: CASSHGQGDNSPLHF.

This clonotype was detected only a few times. The chain has TRBV4-3 and TRBJ2-5, with D perhaps assigned TRBD1 or TRBD2 (5 bases each). There are 16 residues in the CDR3. The germline V gene has CDR1 LGHNA and CDR2 YSLEER. The V end lost 4 bases, the J end lost 1 base, and 16 bases lay between the germline ends. CDR3 region: CASSRSRWGTQETQYF. For the CDR3, the DNA is TGCGCCAGCAGCCGATCCCGCTGGGGGACCCAAGAGACCCAGTACTTC.

This chain joins TRBV14 and TRBJ1-4, with D possibly being TRBD1 (5 bases). The CDR3 sequence is 14 residues long. Per the germline V gene, CDR1 is SGHDN and CDR2 is FVKESK. V lost 2 bases to trimming and J lost 10 bases, with 14 bases between them. The CDR3 here is CASSQTQGRGKLFF. CDR3 DNA sequence: TGTGCCAGCAGCCAAACTCAGGGTCGTGGAAAACTGTTTTTT.

This sequence joins TRBV29-1 and TRBJ2-5; no clear D. The better agreement between TRBJ2-7 and the DNA end casts doubt on the J call. From germline, CDR1 is SQVTM and CDR2 ANQGSEA. CDR3 length: 13 amino acids. As DNA, the CDR3 is TGCAGCGTTGGTACCGGAGTATTCTACGAGCAGTACTTC. Residues: CSVGTGVFYEQYF.

The chain combines TRBV29-1 with TRBJ1-1; D may be TRBD1 (5 bases). Germline V lookup: CDR1 SQVTM, CDR2 ANQGSEA. This CDR3 is 14 amino acids long. Deletions cut 6 bases from V and 5 bases from J, with 19 bases between. The CDR3 reads CSVQPQWGETEAFF. CDR3 nucleotide sequence: TGCAGCGTCCAACCCCAGTGGGGGGAAACTGAAGCTTTCTTT.

Turning to this clonotype: An end of the junction does not agree with germline; a read error may underlie this. The chain uses TRBV10-3 and TRBJ1-2, with TRBD1 matching over 12 bases. This CDR3 is 15 amino acids long. CDR1 is ENHRY and CDR2 is SYGVKD in the germline V gene. CDR3 DNA: TGTGCCATCCACGGGACAGGGGGCGCCCTCGATGGCTGCACCTTC. Its translation is CAIHGTGGALDGCTF.

In this sample, this clonotype turned up a few times. V is TRBV27 and J is TRBJ2-7; tentatively, D is TRBD2 (6 bases). V gave up 5 bases and J gave up 0 bases, with 14 bases separating them. The CDR3 runs 15 residues. Looked up from germline, CDR1 is MNHEY and CDR2 is SMNVEV (reference sequence). CDR3: CASSPTAGFSYEQYF. The CDR3 DNA reads as TGTGCCAGCAGTCCCACGGCGGGGTTCTCCTACGAGCAGTACTTC.

This clonotype was found many times. This rearrangement joins TRBV12-3 or TRBV12-4 to TRBJ1-1, with D perhaps TRBD1 (5 bases). The V end was cut by 6 bases, the J end by 3 bases, with 11 bases between. The CDR3 totals 13 residues. The CDR3 bases are TGTGCCAGCAGCTTCTCCAGGGACACTGAAGCTTTCTTT. Encoded protein: CASSFSRDTEAFF.

The chain recombines TRBV2 with TRBJ2-6; 10 nucleotides line up with TRBD1. The V gene end was trimmed by 7 bases and the J gene end by 0 bases; junction bases not matched to a gene: 3. Germline V gives CDR1 SNHLY, CDR2 FYNNEI. The CDR3 sequence is 16 residues long. CDR3 sequence (DNA): TGTGCCAGCATACGGGACAGGGGCTCTGGGGCCAACGTCCTGACTTTC. Amino acid sequence: CASIRDRGSGANVLTF. Complete variable domain (other parts from reference TRBV2 and TRBJ2-6): EPEVTQTPSHQVTQMGQEVILRCVPISNHLYFYWYRQILGQKVEFLVSFYNNEISEKSEIFDDQFSVERPDGSNFTLKIRSTKLEDSAMYFCASIRDRGSGANVLTFGAGSRLTVL.

V and J are TRBV6-2 or TRBV6-3 and TRBJ2-5; D may be TRBD2 (5 bases). CDR3 length equals 17 residues. Trimming left V 5 bases short and J 5 bases short, with 24 bases between. Germline loops: CDR1 MNHEY, CDR2 SVGEGT. The CDR3, as DNA: TGTGCCAGCAGTCCCCTTCGGGTCGGAGCGGCTGTGGAGACCCAGTACTTC. Translation gives CASSPLRVGAAVETQYF.

The chain joins TRBV24-1 to TRBJ1-5; D call uncertain. CDR3 length equals 14 residues. Trimming removed 5 bases at V and 3 bases at J, with 10 bases between. The V gene's germline CDR1 is KGHDR and CDR2 SFDVKD. The CDR3 DNA follows: TGTGCCACCAGTGTTAGATATACCAATCAGCCCCAGCATTTT. Protein sequence: CATSVRYTNQPQHF.

J is TRBJ1-2 and V is TRBV28; possibly TRBD1 for D (6 bases). Deletions cut 6 bases from V and 7 bases from J, with 12 bases between. Germline CDR1 and CDR2: MDHEN and SYDVKM. This CDR3 comprises 12 residues. The CDR3 coding sequence is TGTGCCAGCAGGTTCCAGGGGATTGGCTACACCTTC. It codes for CASRFQGIGYTF.

This clonotype was seen a handful of times. The gene calls are TRBV6-1 and TRBJ2-7, with 7 bases lining up with TRBD2. V dropped 2 bases and J dropped 3; count of bases not matched to a gene: 10. The CDR3 is made up of 16 amino acids. Germline CDR1 MNHNS, CDR2 SASEGT. The CDR3 sequence: CASSERETSSIYEQYF. As DNA, the CDR3 is TGTGCCAGCAGTGAACGGGAGACTAGCAGTATCTACGAGCAGTACTTC.

The chain joins TRBV2 to TRBJ1-2; unclear D gene. V was clipped by 8 bases and J by 6 bases, with 13 bases between them. This CDR3 contains 12 residues. The germline V gene has CDR1 SNHLY and CDR2 FYNNEI. The CDR3 DNA sequence: TGTGCCAGCGCCCATGGGGTGGATGGCTACACCTTC. Its translation: CASAHGVDGYTF. The whole variable domain, filled in from reference TRBV2 and TRBJ1-2, reads EPEVTQTPSHQVTQMGQEVILRCVPISNHLYFYWYRQILGQKVEFLVSFYNNEISEKSEIFDDQFSVERPDGSNFTLKIRSTKLEDSAMYFCASAHGVDGYTFGSGTRLTVV.

This clonotype was seen more than once but under ten times. The chain combines TRBV12-3 or TRBV12-4 with TRBJ2-5; TRBD2 agrees at 8 bases. The J segment lost 1 base and the V segment lost 4 bases, leaving 14 bases of the junction unmatched. The CDR3 covers 18 residues. This CDR3 is CASSSREWIAGPQETQYF. The CDR3 DNA is TGTGCCAGCAGTTCCCGCGAGTGGATAGCGGGACCCCAAGAGACCCAGTACTTC.